These 5 T cell receptor beta chains originate from one sample sequenced in a study of T cells after yellow fever vaccination. TCRdb reanalysed the 5' RACE reads using MiXCR and keeps one entry per CDR3 protein. Of about 320,000 distinct CDR3 sequences listed, about 10% were seen once; the top ten hold 3% to 4%. This material consisted of CD4+ T cells sorted from PBMCs, taken 45 days after the yellow fever booster vaccination. The receptor set was obtained from a young man who received the YFV17D yellow fever vaccine.

This clonotype was detected a few times. V and J are TRBV6-5 and TRBJ2-7; 8 nucleotides align to TRBD1. Germline lookup yields CDR1 MNHEY and CDR2 SVGAGI. V lost 6 bases, J lost 3 bases, and 4 bases stayed unmatched. CDR3 length: 13 residues. CDR3 DNA: TGTGCCAGCAGACGACAGGGGAACTACGAGCAGTACTTC. Residues: CASRRQGNYEQYF.

The chain joins TRBV4-3 to TRBJ2-7; 10 nucleotides match TRBD1. Germline CDR1 and CDR2: LGHNA and YSLEER. The CDR3 has 16 residues. V lost 1 base and J lost 7; bases outside the gene matches: 10. The CDR3 here is CASSQVPGQGTKEQYV. CDR3 coding DNA: TGCGCCAGCAGCCAAGTACCGGGACAGGGGACAAAAGAGCAGTACGTC.

This clonotype was detected only a few times. This sequence joins TRBV29-1 and TRBJ1-1, with TRBD1 identical over 8 bases. J lost 0 bases, V lost 7 bases, and 10 bases had no gene match. Germline lookup yields CDR1 SQVTM and CDR2 ANQGSEA. The CDR3 has 15 residues. The CDR3 here is CSGAGGWGMNTEAFF. CDR3 nucleotide sequence: TGCAGCGGGGCAGGGGGCTGGGGGATGAACACTGAAGCTTTCTTT.

This clonotype was observed many times. This rearrangement joins TRBV28 to TRBJ2-4; a weak D match, TRBD2 (5 bases). Trimming stripped 8 bases from V and 9 bases from J, with 17 bases between. Germline loops: CDR1 MDHEN, CDR2 SYDVKM. This CDR3 has 13 residues. CDR3 protein: CASRGEIWGIQYF. As DNA, the CDR3 is TGTGCCAGCCGGGGAGAAATTTGGGGCATTCAGTACTTC. Full variable domain (rest looked up from reference TRBV28 and TRBJ2-4): DVKVTQSSRYLVKRTGEKVFLECVQDMDHENMFWYRQDPGLGLRLIYFSYDVKMKEKGDIPEGYSVSREKKERFSLILESASTNQTSMYLCASRGEIWGIQYFGAGTRLSVL.

This clonotype was recorded a few times. V gene TRBV20-1 combines with J gene TRBJ1-1; 12 bases agree with TRBD1. V dropped 5 bases and J dropped 6; count of bases not matched to a gene: 10. The CDR3 has 15 residues. The V gene's germline CDR1 is DFQATT and CDR2 SNEGSKA (reference sequence). This chain's CDR3 is CSALNPGQGAAEAFF. The CDR3 DNA is TGCAGTGCTTTAAATCCGGGACAGGGGGCCGCTGAAGCTTTCTTT.